The table lists the clone carrying this T cell receptor beta chain with a few counts. MiXCR was run by TCRdb on the 5' RACE reads, yielding one entry per CDR3 protein. The data show about 96,000 distinct CDR3 sequences, about 8.2% seen once. This specimen belongs to a study of T cells after yellow fever vaccination. Study background: Some fractions had low cell numbers, and these were prepared with SMART-Seq v4 Ultra Low Input. Whole-study findings and limits: There was a possibility that FACS-sorted repertoires contained abundant clonotypes contaminating from the bulk population. Detected again after the booster were most primary-vaccination clones, at approximately 96% CD4 and approximately 90% CD8.

The CDR3 covers 17 residues. Trimming cost V 0 bases and J 0 bases, with 13 bases left between them. Germline V gives CDR1 SGHRS, CDR2 YFSETQ. The chain employs TRBV5-1 and TRBJ1-3; D gene ambiguous. This TCR derives from a man aged 18 to 30 who received the YFV17D yellow fever vaccine. This sample comprised CD8+ T cells not binding an NS4B(214-222) dextramer, sorted from PBMCs, obtained approximately 15 days after the first yellow fever vaccination. The CDR3 region is CASSLVSPSHSGNTIYF. Written as DNA, the CDR3 is TGCGCCAGCAGCTTGGTGAGTCCGTCCCACTCTGGAAACACCATATATTTT.